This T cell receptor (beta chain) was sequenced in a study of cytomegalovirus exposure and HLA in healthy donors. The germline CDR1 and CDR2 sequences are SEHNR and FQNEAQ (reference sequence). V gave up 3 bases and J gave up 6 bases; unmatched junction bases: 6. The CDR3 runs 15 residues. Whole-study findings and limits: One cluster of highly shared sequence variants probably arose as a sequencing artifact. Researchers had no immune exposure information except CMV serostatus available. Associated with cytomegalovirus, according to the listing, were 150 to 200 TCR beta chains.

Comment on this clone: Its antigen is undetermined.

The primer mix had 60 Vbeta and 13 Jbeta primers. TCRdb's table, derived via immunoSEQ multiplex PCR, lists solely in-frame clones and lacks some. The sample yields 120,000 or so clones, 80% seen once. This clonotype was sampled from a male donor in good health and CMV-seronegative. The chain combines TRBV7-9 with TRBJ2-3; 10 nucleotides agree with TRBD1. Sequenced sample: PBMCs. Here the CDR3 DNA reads TGTGCCAGCAGCTTCCAGACAGGGGGCGAGGATACGCAGTATTTT. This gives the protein CASSFQTGGEDTQYF.